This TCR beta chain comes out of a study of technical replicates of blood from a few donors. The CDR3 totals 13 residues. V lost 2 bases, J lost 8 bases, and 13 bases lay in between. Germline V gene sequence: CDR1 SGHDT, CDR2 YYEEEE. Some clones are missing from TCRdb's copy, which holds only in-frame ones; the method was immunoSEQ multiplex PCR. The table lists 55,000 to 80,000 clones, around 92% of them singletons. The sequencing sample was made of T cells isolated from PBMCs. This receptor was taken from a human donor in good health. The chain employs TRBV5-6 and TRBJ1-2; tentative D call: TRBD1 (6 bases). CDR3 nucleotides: TGTGCCAGCAGCTTACTACAGGGCGGGGGCTACACCTTC. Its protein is CASSLLQGGGYTF.